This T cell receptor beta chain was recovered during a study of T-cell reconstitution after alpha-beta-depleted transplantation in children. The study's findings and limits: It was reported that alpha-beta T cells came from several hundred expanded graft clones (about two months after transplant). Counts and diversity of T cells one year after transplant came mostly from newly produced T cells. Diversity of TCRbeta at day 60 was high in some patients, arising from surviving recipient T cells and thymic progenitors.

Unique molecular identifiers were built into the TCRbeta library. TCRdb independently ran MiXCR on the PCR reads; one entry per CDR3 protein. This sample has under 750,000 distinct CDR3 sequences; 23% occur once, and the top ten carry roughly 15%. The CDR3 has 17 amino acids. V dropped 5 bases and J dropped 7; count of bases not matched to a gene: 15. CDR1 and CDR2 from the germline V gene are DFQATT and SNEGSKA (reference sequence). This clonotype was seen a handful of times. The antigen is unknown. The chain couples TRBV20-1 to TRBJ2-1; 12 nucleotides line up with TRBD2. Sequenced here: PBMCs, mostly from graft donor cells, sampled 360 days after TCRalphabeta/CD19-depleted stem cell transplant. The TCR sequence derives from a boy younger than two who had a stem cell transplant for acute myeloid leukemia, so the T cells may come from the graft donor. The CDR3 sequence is CSARARRLAGGWNEQFF. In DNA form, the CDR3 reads TGCAGTGCTCGTGCACGGCGTCTAGCGGGGGGGTGGAATGAGCAGTTCTTC.